Each of the 2 T cell receptor beta chains below was sequenced from the same sample in a study of long-term antiretroviral therapy in people with HIV. With survey level as its setting, the immunoSEQ assay was v3.0. Measured with immunoSEQ multiplex PCR; TCRdb has only the in-frame clones, and not every one. The sample contains roughly 30,000 clones, roughly 94% of which appear only once. This sample comprised unsorted PBMCs, obtained 5.3 years after starting antiretroviral therapy. The receptors were sampled from a man aged 50-60 years with HIV.

The rearrangement joins TRBV6-1 to TRBJ1-2; no firm D call. With 2 bases removed from V and 2 bases from J, the gap between germline ends came to 9 bases. The germline V gene has CDR1 MNHNS and CDR2 SASEGT. The length of the CDR3 is 14 residues. The CDR3 spells CASSEWVGNYGYTF. The CDR3 nucleotides read TGTGCCAGCAGTGAATGGGTCGGGAACTATGGCTACACCTTC.

The chain couples TRBV4-1 to TRBJ2-7; TRBD2 might be the D (5 bases). The CDR3 covers 14 residues. V was pared by 0 bases and J by 8 bases, with 14 bases between. Germline values: CDR1 MGHRA, CDR2 YSYEKL. DNA of the CDR3: TGCGCCAGCAGCCAAGATGATGCCCCTAGCAAGCAGTACTTC. Translating gives CASSQDDAPSKQYF.